This is a list of T cell receptor beta chains from one sample in a study of neurological immune-mediated disorders. From the 5' RACE reads, TCRdb called clonotypes with MiXCR, one entry per CDR3 protein. The sample lists 65,000 to 85,000 distinct CDR3 sequences, approximately 3.4% occurring once. The sample was PBMCs. Source of these receptors: a woman between 45 and 60 years old with multiple sclerosis. Each CDR3 is given with its conserved first and last residue. D genes are given only for firm matches. Clone size is given for some rows only: seen once, a few or many times, or a class if the clone is expanded.

clone_size	v_call	j_call	cdr3_length	d_call	cdr3_aa	cdr3_nt
many	TRBV2	TRBJ1-6	15	-	CASTDGWADNSPLHF	TGTGCCAGCACGGACGGGTGGGCGGATAATTCACCCCTCCACTTT
many	TRBV7-2	TRBJ2-3	12	-	CASSFYTDTQYF	TGTGCCAGCAGCTTCTACACAGATACGCAGTATTTT
many	TRBV5-1	TRBJ2-3	13	-	CASSLDPEYTQYF	TGCGCCAGCAGCTTGGACCCAGAATATACGCAGTATTTT
many	TRBV7-3	TRBJ2-3	15	TRBD2	CASSLSGSRPDTQYF	TGTGCCAGCAGCTTGAGCGGGAGTAGGCCAGATACGCAGTATTTT
many	TRBV5-1	TRBJ2-1	15	TRBD2	CASSPGTSGDNEQFF	TGCGCCAGCAGCCCCGGGACTAGCGGGGACAATGAGCAGTTCTTC
many	TRBV5-1	TRBJ1-2	15	-	CASSSPSGAAGGYTF	TGCGCCAGCAGCTCGCCCTCAGGGGCGGCCGGGGGCTACACCTTC
many	TRBV28	TRBJ2-7	10	-	CASALYEQYF	TGTGCCAGCGCCCTTTACGAGCAGTACTTC
many	TRBV5-1	TRBJ2-3	15	-	CASSLALARTDTQYF	TGCGCCAGCAGCCTGGCCCTAGCTCGCACAGATACGCAGTATTTT
many	TRBV7-9	TRBJ2-7	14	-	CASSSGREVYEQYF	TGTGCCAGCAGCTCAGGGCGGGAAGTGTACGAGCAGTACTTC
many	TRBV18	TRBJ1-1	11	-	CASSRTGEAFF	TGTGCCAGCTCACGGACTGGTGAAGCTTTCTTT
many	TRBV5-1	TRBJ2-5	14	-	CASSLGETRETQYF	TGCGCCAGCAGCTTGGGGGAGACAAGGGAGACCCAGTACTTC
-	TRBV12-3/TRBV12-4	TRBJ2-2	12	-	CASSDRPGELFF	TGTGCCAGCAGCGACAGGCCCGGGGAGCTGTTTTTT
few	TRBV20-1	TRBJ2-5	11	TRBD2	CSAGGSETQYF	TGCAGCGCGGGGGGGTCAGAGACCCAGTACTTC
-	TRBV7-2	TRBJ2-5	14	TRBD1	CASSFGTGHETQYF	TGTGCCAGCAGCTTCGGGACAGGGCACGAGACCCAGTACTTC
many	TRBV20-1	TRBJ2-3	16	-	CSATSQARTLSDTQYF	TGCAGTGCTACCTCACAGGCCCGCACATTATCAGATACGCAGTATTTT
many	TRBV20-1	TRBJ2-2	12	-	CSGVKGVGELFF	TGCAGTGGGGTGAAGGGAGTCGGGGAGCTGTTTTTT
many	TRBV20-1	TRBJ2-3	14	-	CSARDGMAWDTQYF	TGCAGTGCTAGAGATGGGATGGCCTGGGATACGCAGTATTTT
many	TRBV5-1	TRBJ2-1	16	-	CASSLVVGLPYNEQFF	TGCGCCAGCAGCTTGGTGGTAGGGTTACCCTACAATGAGCAGTTCTTC
many	TRBV7-2	TRBJ2-5	16	-	CASSLAITPPGETQYF	TGTGCCAGCAGCTTAGCGATCACCCCTCCGGGAGAGACCCAGTACTTC
many	TRBV5-1	TRBJ1-1	15	TRBD1	CASSWDRGDRTEAFF	TGCGCCAGCAGCTGGGACAGGGGGGATAGGACTGAAGCTTTCTTT
many	TRBV20-1	TRBJ2-6	13	-	CSAGVVGANVLTF	TGCAGTGCTGGGGTGGTCGGGGCCAACGTCCTGACTTTC
many	TRBV9	TRBJ2-1	15	TRBD2	CASSFTSGYDNEQFF	TGTGCCAGCAGCTTTACTAGCGGATACGACAATGAGCAGTTCTTC
many	TRBV12-3/TRBV12-4	TRBJ2-1	19	-	CASSPGVGRSKMGYNEQFF	TGTGCCAGCAGTCCCGGGGTTGGGCGAAGCAAAATGGGTTACAATGAGCAGTTCTTC
many	TRBV11-2	TRBJ2-3	14	-	CASSLVVGTDTQYF	TGTGCCAGCAGCTTAGTTGTAGGGACAGATACGCAGTATTTT
many	TRBV5-1	TRBJ2-7	14	-	CASSSLQTPYEQYF	TGCGCCAGCAGCTCCCTTCAGACCCCCTACGAGCAGTACTTC
many	TRBV5-1	TRBJ1-4	14	-	CASSRGAADEKLFF	TGCGCCAGCAGCCGGGGGGCGGCGGACGAAAAACTGTTTTTT
many	TRBV28	TRBJ2-3	13	TRBD2	CATLADTTDTQYF	TGTGCCACCCTAGCGGACACTACAGATACGCAGTATTTT
many	TRBV18	TRBJ1-5	14	-	CASSLFEGNQPQHF	TGTGCCAGCTCACTTTTCGAAGGGAATCAGCCCCAGCATTTT
many	TRBV12-3/TRBV12-4	TRBJ1-6	13	-	CASSRDINSPLHF	TGTGCCAGCAGTCGGGACATTAATTCACCCCTCCACTTT
many	TRBV20-1	TRBJ1-2	13	-	CSARQGPFYGYTF	TGCAGTGCTAGGCAGGGGCCCTTCTATGGCTACACCTTC
many	TRBV20-1	TRBJ2-5	11	-	CTSLHQETQYF	TGCACATCCCTCCATCAAGAGACCCAGTACTTC
many	TRBV20-1	TRBJ2-7	12	-	CSASQRSYEQYF	TGCAGTGCCAGCCAAAGATCCTACGAGCAGTACTTC
many	TRBV10-3	TRBJ1-5	13	-	CAISGQSNQPQHF	TGTGCCATCAGTGGACAGAGCAATCAGCCCCAGCATTTT
many	TRBV5-5	TRBJ2-3	12	-	CASSPMVDTQYF	TGTGCCAGCAGCCCCATGGTAGATACGCAGTATTTT
many	TRBV5-1	TRBJ2-5	14	-	CASSLGTSVETQYF	TGCGCCAGCAGCTTGGGCACTAGTGTGGAGACCCAGTACTTC
many	TRBV3-1	TRBJ1-3	15	-	CASSQVGVSGNTIYF	TGTGCCAGCAGCCAAGTCGGGGTCTCTGGAAACACCATATATTTT
many	TRBV11-2	TRBJ2-3	15	-	CASSSVRGRTDTQYF	TGTGCCAGCAGCTCCGTTAGGGGACGCACAGATACGCAGTATTTT
many	TRBV12-3/TRBV12-4	TRBJ2-3	15	TRBD1	CASSRTGLSTDTQYF	TGTGCCAGCAGTCGGACAGGACTCAGCACAGATACGCAGTATTTT
many	TRBV5-5	TRBJ1-4	15	-	CASSLTDLWNEKLFF	TGTGCCAGCAGCTTGACGGATCTTTGGAACGAAAAACTGTTTTTT
many	TRBV27	TRBJ1-1	15	-	CASSRWLNGGTEAFF	TGTGCCAGCAGTCGGTGGCTAAACGGAGGCACTGAAGCTTTCTTT
many	TRBV10-3	TRBJ2-3	15	-	CAISQDRLGPNTQYF	TGTGCCATCAGTCAGGACAGATTGGGGCCAAATACGCAGTATTTT
many	TRBV20-1	TRBJ2-7	13	-	CSGDRDSSYEQYF	TGCAGTGGTGACCGGGACTCCTCCTACGAGCAGTACTTC
many	TRBV5-1	TRBJ2-3	15	-	CASTKGRTGTDTQYF	TGCGCCAGCACTAAGGGTCGGACAGGCACAGATACGCAGTATTTT
many	TRBV7-2	TRBJ2-3	14	-	CASSLAWGTDTQYF	TGTGCCAGCAGCTTAGCCTGGGGCACAGATACGCAGTATTTT
many	TRBV6-6	TRBJ2-3	14	-	CASGRGLNTDTQYF	TGTGCCAGCGGGAGAGGACTGAACACAGATACGCAGTATTTT
many	TRBV12-3/TRBV12-4	TRBJ1-5	16	-	CASSPRPEEGNQPQHF	TGTGCCAGCAGTCCTCGCCCGGAGGAGGGGAATCAGCCCCAGCATTTT
many	TRBV12-3/TRBV12-4	TRBJ2-1	18	TRBD2	CASSLYLGTSGDPNEQFF	TGTGCCAGCAGTTTATACTTAGGGACTAGCGGAGACCCAAATGAGCAGTTCTTC
many	TRBV7-2	TRBJ2-3	16	-	CASSPQGTMSTDTQYF	TGTGCCAGCAGCCCCCAGGGGACTATGAGCACAGATACGCAGTATTTT
many	TRBV4-1	TRBJ2-5	16	-	CASSQSPPALSETQYF	TGCGCCAGCAGCCAGTCTCCACCCGCACTATCCGAGACCCAGTACTTC
many	TRBV9	TRBJ2-1	12	-	CASSVGQNEQFF	TGTGCCAGCAGCGTAGGACAGAATGAGCAGTTCTTC
many	TRBV3-1	TRBJ2-1	14	TRBD2	CASSQVARGGRQFF	TGTGCCAGCAGCCAAGTAGCCCGGGGGGGCAGGCAGTTCTTC
few	TRBV20-1	TRBJ2-5	14	TRBD1	CSAREETGVETQYF	TGCAGTGCTAGAGAAGAGACAGGGGTTGAGACCCAGTACTTC
few	TRBV11-2	TRBJ2-1	11	-	CASSYLHEQFF	TGTGCCAGCAGCTATCTCCATGAGCAGTTCTTC
many	TRBV5-5	TRBJ2-3	12	-	CADGPFTDTQYF	TGTGCCGACGGTCCGTTCACAGATACGCAGTATTTT
-	TRBV7-2	TRBJ1-3	17	-	CASSTNGRLSSGNTIYF	TGTGCCAGCAGCACAAACGGGCGATTGAGCTCTGGAAACACCATATATTTT